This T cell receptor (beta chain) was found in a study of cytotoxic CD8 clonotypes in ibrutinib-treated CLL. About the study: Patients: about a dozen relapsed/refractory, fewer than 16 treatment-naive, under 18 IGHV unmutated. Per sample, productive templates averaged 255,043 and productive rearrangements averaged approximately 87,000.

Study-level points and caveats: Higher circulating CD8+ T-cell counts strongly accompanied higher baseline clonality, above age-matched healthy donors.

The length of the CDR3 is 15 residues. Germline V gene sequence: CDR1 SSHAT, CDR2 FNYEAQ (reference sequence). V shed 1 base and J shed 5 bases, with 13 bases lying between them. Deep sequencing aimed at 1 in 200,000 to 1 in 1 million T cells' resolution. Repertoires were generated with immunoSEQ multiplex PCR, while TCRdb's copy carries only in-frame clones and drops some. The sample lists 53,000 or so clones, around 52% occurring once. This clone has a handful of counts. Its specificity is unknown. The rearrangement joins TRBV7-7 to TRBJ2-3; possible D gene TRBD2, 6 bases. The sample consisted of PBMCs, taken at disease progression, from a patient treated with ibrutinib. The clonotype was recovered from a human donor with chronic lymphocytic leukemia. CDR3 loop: CASSLGLGEEDTQYF. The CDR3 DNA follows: TGTGCCAGCAGCTTAGGGCTCGGGGAGGAAGATACGCAGTATTTT.